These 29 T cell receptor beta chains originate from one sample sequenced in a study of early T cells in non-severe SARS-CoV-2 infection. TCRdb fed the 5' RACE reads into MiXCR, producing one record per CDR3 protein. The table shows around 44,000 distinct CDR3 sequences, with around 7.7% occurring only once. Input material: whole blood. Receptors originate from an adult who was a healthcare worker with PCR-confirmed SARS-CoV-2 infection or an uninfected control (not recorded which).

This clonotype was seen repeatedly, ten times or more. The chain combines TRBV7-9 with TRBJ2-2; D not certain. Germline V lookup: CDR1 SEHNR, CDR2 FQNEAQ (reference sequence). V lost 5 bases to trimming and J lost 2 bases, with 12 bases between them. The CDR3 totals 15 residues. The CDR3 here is CASSREGRNTGELFF. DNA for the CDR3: TGTGCCAGCAGCCGCGAAGGCCGTAACACCGGGGAGCTGTTTTTT.

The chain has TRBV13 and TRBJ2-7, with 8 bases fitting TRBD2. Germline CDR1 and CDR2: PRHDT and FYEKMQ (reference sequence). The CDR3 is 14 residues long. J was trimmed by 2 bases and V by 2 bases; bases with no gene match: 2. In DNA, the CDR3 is TGTGCCAGCAGCTTAAACGGGGGGGCCTACGAGCAGTACTTC. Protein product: CASSLNGGAYEQYF.

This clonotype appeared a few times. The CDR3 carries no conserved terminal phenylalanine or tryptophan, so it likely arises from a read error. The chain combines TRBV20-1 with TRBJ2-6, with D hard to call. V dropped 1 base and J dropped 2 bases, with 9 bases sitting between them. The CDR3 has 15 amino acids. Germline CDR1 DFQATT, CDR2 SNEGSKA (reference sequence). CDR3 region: CSARAARAGANVLTL. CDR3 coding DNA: TGCAGTGCTAGAGCGGCTAGGGCTGGGGCCAACGTCCTGACTCTC.

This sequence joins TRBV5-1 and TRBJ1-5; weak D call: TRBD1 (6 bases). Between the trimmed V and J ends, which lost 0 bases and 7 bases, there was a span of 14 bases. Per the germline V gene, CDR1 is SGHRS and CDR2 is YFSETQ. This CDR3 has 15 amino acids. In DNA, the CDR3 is TGCGCCAGCAGCTTGGCCGGGGGGCACCTACAGCCCCAGCATTTT. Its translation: CASSLAGGHLQPQHF.

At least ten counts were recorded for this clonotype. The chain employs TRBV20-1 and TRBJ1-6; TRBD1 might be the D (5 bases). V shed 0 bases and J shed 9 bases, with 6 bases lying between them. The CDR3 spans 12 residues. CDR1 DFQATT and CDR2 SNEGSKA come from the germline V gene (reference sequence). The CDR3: CSARDGGSPLHF. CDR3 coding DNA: TGCAGTGCTAGAGATGGGGGTTCACCCCTCCACTTT.

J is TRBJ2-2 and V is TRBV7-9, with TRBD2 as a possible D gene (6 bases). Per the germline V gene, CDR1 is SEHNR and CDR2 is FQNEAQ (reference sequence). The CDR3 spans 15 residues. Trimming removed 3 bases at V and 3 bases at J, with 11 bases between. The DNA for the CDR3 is TGTGCCAGCAGCTTTGGCGGGGAATACACCGGGGAGCTGTTTTTT. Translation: CASSFGGEYTGELFF.

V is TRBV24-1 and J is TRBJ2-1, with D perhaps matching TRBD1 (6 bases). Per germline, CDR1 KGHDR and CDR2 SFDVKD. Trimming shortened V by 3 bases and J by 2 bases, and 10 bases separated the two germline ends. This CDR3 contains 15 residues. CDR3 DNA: TGTGCCACCAGTGATCCCCGGACAGCCTACAATGAGCAGTTCTTC. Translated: CATSDPRTAYNEQFF.

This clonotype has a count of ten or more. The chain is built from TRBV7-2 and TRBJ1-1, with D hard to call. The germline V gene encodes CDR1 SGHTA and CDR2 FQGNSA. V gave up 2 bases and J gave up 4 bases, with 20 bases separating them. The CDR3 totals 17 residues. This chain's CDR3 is CASSLRLSPTFATEAFF. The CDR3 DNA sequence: TGTGCCAGCAGCTTACGTCTGTCCCCCACTTTCGCCACTGAAGCTTTCTTT.

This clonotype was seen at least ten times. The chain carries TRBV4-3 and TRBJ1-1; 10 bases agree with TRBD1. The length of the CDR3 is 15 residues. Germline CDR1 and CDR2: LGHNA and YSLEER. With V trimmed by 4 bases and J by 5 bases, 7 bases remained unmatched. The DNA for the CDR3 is TGCGCCAGCAGCCCTGGACAGGGGGTAAGGACTGAAGCTTTCTTT. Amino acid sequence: CASSPGQGVRTEAFF.

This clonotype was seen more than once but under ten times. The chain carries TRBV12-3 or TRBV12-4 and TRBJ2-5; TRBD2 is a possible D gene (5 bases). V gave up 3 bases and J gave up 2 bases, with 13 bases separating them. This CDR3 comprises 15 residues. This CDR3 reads CASSFRTGFQETQYF. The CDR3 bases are TGTGCCAGCAGTTTCAGGACGGGGTTTCAAGAGACCCAGTACTTC.

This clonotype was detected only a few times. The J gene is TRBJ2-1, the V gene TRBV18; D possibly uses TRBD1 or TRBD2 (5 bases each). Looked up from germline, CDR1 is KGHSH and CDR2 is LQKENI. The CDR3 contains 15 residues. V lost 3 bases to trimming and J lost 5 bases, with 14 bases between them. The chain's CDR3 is CASSPIGTVDNEQFF. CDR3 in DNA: TGTGCCAGCTCACCGATCGGGACGGTGGACAATGAGCAGTTCTTC.

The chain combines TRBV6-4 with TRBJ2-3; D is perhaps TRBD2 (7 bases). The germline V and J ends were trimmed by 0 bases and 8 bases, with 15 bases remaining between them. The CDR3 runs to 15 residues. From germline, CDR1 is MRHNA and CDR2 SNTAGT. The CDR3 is CASSDSGGPASTQYF. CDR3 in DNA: TGTGCCAGCAGTGACTCCGGGGGGCCGGCAAGTACGCAGTATTTT.

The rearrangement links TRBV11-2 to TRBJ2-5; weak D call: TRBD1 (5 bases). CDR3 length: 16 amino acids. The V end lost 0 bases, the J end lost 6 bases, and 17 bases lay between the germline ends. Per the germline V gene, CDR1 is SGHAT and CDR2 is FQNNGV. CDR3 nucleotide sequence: TGTGCCAGCAGCTTAGATATCGGGCAGGGCCCACAGACCCAGTACTTC. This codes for CASSLDIGQGPQTQYF. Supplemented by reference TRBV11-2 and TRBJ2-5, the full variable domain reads EAGVAQSPRYKIIEKRQSVAFWCNPISGHATLYWYQQILGQGPKLLIQFQNNGVVDDSQLPKDRFSAERLKGVDSTLKIQPAKLEDSAVYLCASSLDIGQGPQTQYFGPGTRLLVL.

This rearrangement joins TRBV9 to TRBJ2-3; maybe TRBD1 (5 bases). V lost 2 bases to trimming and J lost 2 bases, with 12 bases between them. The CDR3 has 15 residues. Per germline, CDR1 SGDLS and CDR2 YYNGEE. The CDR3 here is CASSVRTYPTDTQYF. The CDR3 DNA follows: TGTGCCAGCAGCGTGAGGACATACCCCACAGATACGCAGTATTTT.

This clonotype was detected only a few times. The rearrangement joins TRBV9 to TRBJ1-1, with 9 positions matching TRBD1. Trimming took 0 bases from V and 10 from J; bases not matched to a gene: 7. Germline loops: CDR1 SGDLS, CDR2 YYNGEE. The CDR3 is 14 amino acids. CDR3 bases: TGTGCCAGCAGCGTAGACCACACAGGGGGCACAGCTTTCTTT. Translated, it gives CASSVDHTGGTAFF.

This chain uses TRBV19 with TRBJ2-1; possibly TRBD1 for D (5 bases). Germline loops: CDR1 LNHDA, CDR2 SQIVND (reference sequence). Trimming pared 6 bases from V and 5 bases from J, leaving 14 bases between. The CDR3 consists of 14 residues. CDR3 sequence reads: CASSPHTGNNEQFF. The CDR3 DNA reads TGTGCCAGTAGCCCCCACACAGGAAACAATGAGCAGTTCTTC.

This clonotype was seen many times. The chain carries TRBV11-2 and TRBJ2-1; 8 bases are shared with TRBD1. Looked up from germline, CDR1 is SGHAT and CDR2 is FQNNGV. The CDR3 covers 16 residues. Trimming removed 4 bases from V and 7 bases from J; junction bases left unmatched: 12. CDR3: CASSYRGDRGRNEQFF. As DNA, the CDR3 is TGTGCCAGCAGCTATAGGGGTGACAGGGGCAGGAATGAGCAGTTCTTC.

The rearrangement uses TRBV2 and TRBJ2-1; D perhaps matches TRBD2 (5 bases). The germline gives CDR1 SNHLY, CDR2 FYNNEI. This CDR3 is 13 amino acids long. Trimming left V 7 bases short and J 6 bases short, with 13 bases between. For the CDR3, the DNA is TGTGCCAGCACCCCGGGATCCCTCAATGAGCAGTTCTTC. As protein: CASTPGSLNEQFF.

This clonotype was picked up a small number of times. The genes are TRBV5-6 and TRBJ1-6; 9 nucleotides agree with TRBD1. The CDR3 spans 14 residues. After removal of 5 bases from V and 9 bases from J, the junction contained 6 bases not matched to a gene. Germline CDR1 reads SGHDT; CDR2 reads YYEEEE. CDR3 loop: CASSRTGGGSPLHF. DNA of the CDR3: TGTGCCAGCAGTCGAACAGGGGGCGGTTCACCCCTCCACTTT.

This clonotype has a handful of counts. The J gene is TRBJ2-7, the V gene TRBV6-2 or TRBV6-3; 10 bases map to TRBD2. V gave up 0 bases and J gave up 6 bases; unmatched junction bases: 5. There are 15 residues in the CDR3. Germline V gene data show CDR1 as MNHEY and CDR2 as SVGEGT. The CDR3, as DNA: TGTGCCAGCAGTTACTCATCGAGCGGGGGGGCCGAGCAGTACTTC. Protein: CASSYSSSGGAEQYF.

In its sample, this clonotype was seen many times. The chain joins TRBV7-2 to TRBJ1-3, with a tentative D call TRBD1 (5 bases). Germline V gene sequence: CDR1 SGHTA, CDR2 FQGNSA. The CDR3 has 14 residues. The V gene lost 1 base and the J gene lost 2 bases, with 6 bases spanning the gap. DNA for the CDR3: TGTGCCAGCAGCTTAGGGGGGGCTGGAAACACCATATATTTT. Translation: CASSLGGAGNTIYF.

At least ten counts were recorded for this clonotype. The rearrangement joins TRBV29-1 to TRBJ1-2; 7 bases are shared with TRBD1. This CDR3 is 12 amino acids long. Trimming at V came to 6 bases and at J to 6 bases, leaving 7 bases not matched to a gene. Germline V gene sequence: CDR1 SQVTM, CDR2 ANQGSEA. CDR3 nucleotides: TGCAGCGTCGTGACAGGGAGTAATGGCTACACCTTC. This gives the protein CSVVTGSNGYTF.

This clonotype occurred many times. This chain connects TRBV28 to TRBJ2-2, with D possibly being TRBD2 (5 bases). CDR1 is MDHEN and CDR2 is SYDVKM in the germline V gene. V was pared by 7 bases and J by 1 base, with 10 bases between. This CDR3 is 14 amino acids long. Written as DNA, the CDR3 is TGTGCCAGCACCTTCGGGGTGAACACCGGGGAGCTGTTTTTT. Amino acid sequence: CASTFGVNTGELFF.

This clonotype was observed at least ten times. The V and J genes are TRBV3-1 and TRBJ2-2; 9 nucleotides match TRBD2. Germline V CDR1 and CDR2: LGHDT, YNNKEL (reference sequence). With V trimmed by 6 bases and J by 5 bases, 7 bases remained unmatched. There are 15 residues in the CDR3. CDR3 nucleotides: TGTGCCAGCAGAGCAAGCGGGGGGTGGACCGGGGAGCTGTTTTTT. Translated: CASRASGGWTGELFF. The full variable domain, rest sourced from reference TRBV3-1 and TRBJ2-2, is DTAVSQTPKYLVTQMGNDKSIKCEQNLGHDTMYWYKQDSKKFLKIMFSYNNKELIINETVPNRFSPKSPDKAHLNLHINSLELGDSAVYFCASRASGGWTGELFFGEGSRLTVL.

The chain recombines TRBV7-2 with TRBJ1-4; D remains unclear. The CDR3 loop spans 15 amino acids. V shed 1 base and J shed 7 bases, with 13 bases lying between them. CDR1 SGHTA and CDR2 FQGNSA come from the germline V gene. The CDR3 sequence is CASSLVPRVGEKLFF. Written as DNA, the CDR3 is TGTGCCAGCAGCTTAGTGCCACGAGTGGGTGAAAAACTGTTTTTT.

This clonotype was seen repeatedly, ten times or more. The CDR3 loop reads CASSFRGGDSPLHF. CDR3 nucleotide sequence: TGTGCCAGCAGTTTTCGGGGTGGGGATTCACCCCTCCACTTT. The chain uses TRBV12-3 or TRBV12-4 and TRBJ1-6; D call uncertain. This CDR3 is built from 14 residues. V gave up 3 bases and J gave up 8 bases, with 11 bases separating them.

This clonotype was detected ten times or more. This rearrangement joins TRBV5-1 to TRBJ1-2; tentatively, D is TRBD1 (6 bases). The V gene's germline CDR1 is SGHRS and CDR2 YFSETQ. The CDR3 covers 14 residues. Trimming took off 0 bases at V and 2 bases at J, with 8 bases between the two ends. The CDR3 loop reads CASSLGQENYGYTF. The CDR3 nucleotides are TGCGCCAGCAGCTTGGGACAGGAGAACTATGGCTACACCTTC.

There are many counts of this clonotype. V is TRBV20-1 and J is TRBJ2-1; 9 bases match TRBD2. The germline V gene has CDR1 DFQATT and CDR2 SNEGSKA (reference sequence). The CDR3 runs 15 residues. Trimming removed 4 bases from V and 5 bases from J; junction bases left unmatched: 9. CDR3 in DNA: TGCAGTGCTATGATCCTAGCGGGGTTCGACAATGAGCAGTTCTTC. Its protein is CSAMILAGFDNEQFF.

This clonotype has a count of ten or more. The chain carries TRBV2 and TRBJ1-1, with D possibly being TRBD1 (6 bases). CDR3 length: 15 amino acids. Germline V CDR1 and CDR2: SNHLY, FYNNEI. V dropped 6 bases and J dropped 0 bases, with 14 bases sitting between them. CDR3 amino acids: CASSATGTMNTEAFF. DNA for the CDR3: TGTGCCAGCAGCGCAACCGGGACAATGAACACTGAAGCTTTCTTT.